Presented here are 20 T cell receptor beta chains from one specimen sequenced in a study of regulatory T cells in long-lasting Graves disease. The time point denotes: persistent/refractory GD, antithyroid drugs over 5 years with positive TRAb. The authors made the TCR library using RNA they extracted from PBMCs. Arm-PCR with iRepertoire HTBI primers amplified the CDR3 regions for these TCR beta libraries. TCRdb re-called the multiplex PCR reads through MiXCR, storing one row per CDR3 protein. The sample has around 400,000 distinct CDR3 sequences; 20% to 30% are singletons. Sequenced material: peripheral blood mononuclear cells (PBMCs), taken when the disease was refractory, from a patient treated with antithyroid drugs. All receptors come from a female donor with Graves disease.

This clonotype was seen repeatedly, ten times or more. The chain has TRBV2 and TRBJ2-7, with D unresolved. The germline V gene encodes CDR1 SNHLY and CDR2 FYNNEI. This CDR3 comprises 13 residues. Trimming shortened V by 5 bases and J by 5 bases, and 13 bases separated the two germline ends. CDR3 sequence: CASSSLGAHEQYF. CDR3 bases: TGTGCCAGCAGTTCCCTAGGTGCCCACGAGCAGTACTTC.

With regard to this clonotype: Just one base apart from a much larger clone, this may be a read error. The chain carries TRBV28 and TRBJ1-5; tentative D call: TRBD1 (5 bases). The CDR3 has 11 residues. V lost 6 bases to trimming and J lost 6 bases, with 6 bases between them. Germline V lookup: CDR1 MDHEN, CDR2 SYDVKM. The CDR3 protein is CASRGGQPQHF. The CDR3 DNA reads TGTGCCAGCAGGGGGGGTCAGCCCCAGCATTTT.

This clonotype occurred many times. The chain links TRBV28 to TRBJ2-2, with 7 nucleotides matching TRBD2. Germline loops: CDR1 MDHEN, CDR2 SYDVKM. This CDR3 is 17 amino acids long. The ends lost 6 bases at V and 4 bases at J; junction bases unmatched: 14. DNA of the CDR3: TGTGCCAGCAGCAATCCCAGAGCGGGAATTAGCACCGGGGAGCTGTTTTTT. Protein: CASSNPRAGISTGELFF.

The rearrangement links TRBV6-1 to TRBJ1-1; TRBD1 matches 7 bases. The CDR3 loop spans 14 amino acids. J was trimmed by 10 bases and V by 6 bases; bases with no gene match: 14. From germline, CDR1 is MNHNS and CDR2 SASEGT. The CDR3 region has the DNA TGTGCCAGCAGGCTAGACAGGGTCCAGGGCGGAGCTTTCTTT. As protein: CASRLDRVQGGAFF.

Only a few counts were recorded for this clonotype. This chain joins TRBV10-3 and TRBJ2-5; TRBD2 agrees at 14 bases. The CDR3 is made up of 15 amino acids. V was clipped by 6 bases and J by 5 bases; unmatched bases: 5. Germline lookup yields CDR1 ENHRY and CDR2 SYGVKD. CDR3: CAISLGLAGGETQYF. The CDR3 DNA is TGTGCCATCAGCCTAGGACTAGCGGGAGGTGAGACCCAGTACTTC.

This clonotype was detected a few times. This chain links TRBV5-1 with TRBJ2-7; 8 nucleotides line up with TRBD1. The V gene's germline CDR1 is SGHRS and CDR2 YFSETQ. Germline trimming cut 4 bases from V and 1 base from J; bases unmatched to any gene: 7. CDR3 length equals 15 residues. The CDR3 bases are TGCGCCAGCAGCCCGGACAGGGTTTATTCCTACGAGCAGTACTTC. Amino acids: CASSPDRVYSYEQYF.

A word on this clonotype: At one boundary the junction diverges from the germline segment, which might be a read error. Here the CDR3 DNA reads TGTGCCGGCAGTTACCTCACAAACACTGAAGCTTTCTTT. Translation: CAGSYLTNTEAFF. The V call is TRBV6-2 or TRBV6-3, the J call TRBJ1-1; D gene uncertain. The CDR3 has 13 residues. Germline lookup yields CDR1 MNHEY and CDR2 SVGEGT.

This clonotype has at least ten counts. V and J are TRBV2 and TRBJ1-1; D possibly corresponds to TRBD1 (6 bases). The germline V gene encodes CDR1 SNHLY and CDR2 FYNNEI. This CDR3 is built from 13 residues. V was shortened by 6 bases and J by 4 bases, with 12 bases between the two germline ends. CDR3 DNA: TGTGCCAGCAGCCAAGGAGGGGGCACTGAAGCTTTCTTT. As protein: CASSQGGGTEAFF.

This clonotype turned up a few times. This rearrangement joins TRBV7-9 to TRBJ1-6; tentatively, D is TRBD1 (5 bases). From germline, CDR1 is SEHNR and CDR2 FQNEAQ (reference sequence). The CDR3 runs to 14 residues. V dropped 3 bases and J dropped 5 bases, with 8 bases sitting between them. CDR3 loop: CASSFDRNNSPLHF. The CDR3 DNA is TGTGCCAGCAGCTTCGACAGAAATAATTCACCCCTCCACTTT.

This sequence joins TRBV7-2 and TRBJ1-5; D may be TRBD1 (5 bases). V was pared by 11 bases and J by 4 bases, with 18 bases between. The CDR3 length is 14 residues. Germline CDR1 reads SGHTA; CDR2 reads FQGNSA. CDR3 region: CAAGAGGRNQPQHF. CDR3 nucleotides: TGTGCCGCTGGAGCGGGGGGAAGGAATCAGCCCCAGCATTTT. Full variable domain (rest looked up from reference TRBV7-2 and TRBJ1-5): GAGVSQSPSNKVTEKGKDVELRCDPISGHTALYWYRQSLGQGLEFLIYFQGNSAPDKSGLPSDRFSAERTGGSVSTLTIQRTQQEDSAVYLCAAGAGGRNQPQHFGDGTRLSIL.

On this clonotype itself: It may be a read error: a sequence one base away is much more abundant. The chain carries TRBV30 and TRBJ1-1, with D hard to call. In germline, CDR1 is GTSNPN, CDR2 SVGIG (reference sequence). Between the trimmed V and J ends, which lost 2 bases and 0 bases, there was a span of 4 bases. This CDR3 is 12 amino acids long. The CDR3 region is CAWSRLNTEAFF. CDR3 in DNA: TGTGCCTGGAGTCGCCTGAACACTGAAGCTTTCTTT. The full variable domain, completed using reference TRBV30 and TRBJ1-1, is SQTIHQWPATLVQPVGSPLSLECTVEGTSNPNLYWYRQAAGRGLQLLFYSVGIGQISSEVPQNLSASRPQDRQFILSSKKLLLSDSGFYLCAWSRLNTEAFFGQGTRLTVV.

The CDR3: CASQTSPGIQETQYF. The DNA for the CDR3 is TGCGCCAGCCAAACTTCTCCGGGGATCCAAGAGACCCAGTACTTC. The chain has TRBV5-1 and TRBJ2-5; TRBD2 is a possible D gene (5 bases). The germline V gene has CDR1 SGHRS and CDR2 YFSETQ. The CDR3 is made up of 15 amino acids. Trimming took off 7 bases at V and 1 base at J, with 17 bases between the two ends.

The chain recombines TRBV29-1 with TRBJ2-2, with 9 bases aligning to TRBD1. The CDR3 runs 12 residues. After removal of 4 bases from V and 6 bases from J, the junction contained 0 bases not matched to a gene. Germline V lookup: CDR1 SQVTM, CDR2 ANQGSEA. CDR3 DNA: TGCAGCGTTGGACAGGGGGCCGGGGAGCTGTTTTTT. Its translation is CSVGQGAGELFF.

The chain uses TRBV2 and TRBJ1-1; D gene unclear. This CDR3 spans 10 amino acids. V lost 6 bases to trimming and J lost 13 bases, with 12 bases between them. Germline V gene sequence: CDR1 SNHLY, CDR2 FYNNEI. The chain's CDR3 is CASRVMRDFF. For the CDR3, the DNA is TGTGCCAGCAGGGTGATGAGAGATTTCTTT.

V usage is TRBV13 and J usage is TRBJ2-7, with 8 bases fitting TRBD2. Germline lookup yields CDR1 PRHDT and CDR2 FYEKMQ (reference sequence). The ends lost 5 bases at V and 1 base at J; junction bases unmatched: 7. The CDR3 has 15 amino acids. This CDR3 reads CASSVAGLLSYEQYF. The CDR3 DNA is TGTGCCAGCAGCGTAGCGGGACTGTTATCCTACGAGCAGTACTTC.

A few counts support this clonotype. The chain employs TRBV7-3 and TRBJ2-2; D might be TRBD1 or TRBD2, each matching 5 bases. V lost 6 bases to trimming and J lost 6 bases, with 11 bases between them. This CDR3 region has 13 residues. Germline-derived CDR1 and CDR2 are SGHTA and FQGTGA. In DNA form, the CDR3 reads TGTGCCAGCAGGGCCGGGGACCCCGGGGAGCTGTTTTTT. Translation: CASRAGDPGELFF.

The V gene is TRBV6-1, the J gene TRBJ2-1; 8 bases fit TRBD1. The CDR3 is 12 amino acids. J was trimmed by 15 bases and V by 2 bases; bases with no gene match: 6. Looked up from germline, CDR1 is MNHNS and CDR2 is SASEGT. The CDR3, as DNA: TGTGCCAGCAGTGAACGGACAGGGTGGCGGTTCTTC. Translated: CASSERTGWRFF.

This clonotype was seen only a few times. The chain carries TRBV5-8 and TRBJ2-7; D gene unclear. Trimming left V 0 bases short and J 8 bases short, with 15 bases between. This CDR3 comprises 14 residues. Per germline, CDR1 SGHTS and CDR2 YDEGEE. The CDR3 loop is CASSLAFAVDKQYF. The CDR3, as DNA: TGTGCCAGCAGCTTGGCCTTCGCCGTAGACAAGCAGTACTTC.

This clonotype was seen ten or more times. V gene TRBV10-3 combines with J gene TRBJ1-1; 10 nucleotides match TRBD1. The CDR3 length is 17 residues. Germline V gene lookup returns CDR1 ENHRY and CDR2 SYGVKD. The V gene end was trimmed by 0 bases and the J gene end by 5 bases; junction bases not matched to a gene: 9. CDR3 nucleotides: TGTGCCATCAGTGAGTCGATGGGGACAGGGGTGAGGACTGAAGCTTTCTTT. Protein product: CAISESMGTGVRTEAFF.

This clonotype was seen many times. The chain employs TRBV28 and TRBJ1-5, with 8 bases aligning to TRBD1. Per the germline V gene, CDR1 is MDHEN and CDR2 is SYDVKM. There are 17 residues in the CDR3. Trimming took 5 bases from V and 6 from J; bases not matched to a gene: 15. This CDR3 reads CASSPTRGRPGGQPQHF. As DNA, the CDR3 is TGTGCCAGCAGTCCTACCAGGGGGCGGCCCGGGGGTCAGCCCCAGCATTTT.